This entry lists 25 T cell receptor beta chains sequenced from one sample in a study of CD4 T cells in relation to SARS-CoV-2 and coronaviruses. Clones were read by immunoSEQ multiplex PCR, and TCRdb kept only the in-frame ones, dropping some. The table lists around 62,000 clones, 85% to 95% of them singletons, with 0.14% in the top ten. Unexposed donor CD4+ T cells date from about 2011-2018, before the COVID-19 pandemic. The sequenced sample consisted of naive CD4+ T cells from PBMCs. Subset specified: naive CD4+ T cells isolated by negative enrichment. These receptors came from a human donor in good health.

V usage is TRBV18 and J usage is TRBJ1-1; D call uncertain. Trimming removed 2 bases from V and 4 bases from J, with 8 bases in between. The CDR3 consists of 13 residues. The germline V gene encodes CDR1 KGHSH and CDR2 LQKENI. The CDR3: CASSPGEGTEAFF. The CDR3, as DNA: TGTGCCAGCTCACCAGGGGAGGGCACTGAAGCTTTCTTT. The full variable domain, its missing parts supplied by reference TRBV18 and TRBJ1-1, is NAGVMQNPRHLVRRRGQEARLRCSPMKGHSHVYWYRQLPEEGLKFMVYLQKENIIDESGMPKERFSAEFPKEGPSILRIQQVVRGDSAAYFCASSPGEGTEAFFGQGTRLTVV.

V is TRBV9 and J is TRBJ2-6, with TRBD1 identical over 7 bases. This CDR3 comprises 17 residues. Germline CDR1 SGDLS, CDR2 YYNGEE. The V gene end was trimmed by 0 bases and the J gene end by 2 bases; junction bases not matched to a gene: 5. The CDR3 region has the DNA TGTGCCAGCAGCGTAGTTGCCAGGGGGACTGGGGCCAACGTCCTGACTTTC. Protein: CASSVVARGTGANVLTF.

The CDR3 DNA reads as TGTGCCAGCAGCTTAGCAGGGGTGGACATTCAGTACTTC. Protein product: CASSLAGVDIQYF. The V and J genes are TRBV7-2 and TRBJ2-4, with a weak D call TRBD1 (5 bases). V was pared by 0 bases and J by 8 bases, with 8 bases between. Per germline, CDR1 SGHTA and CDR2 FQGNSA. The CDR3 runs to 13 residues.

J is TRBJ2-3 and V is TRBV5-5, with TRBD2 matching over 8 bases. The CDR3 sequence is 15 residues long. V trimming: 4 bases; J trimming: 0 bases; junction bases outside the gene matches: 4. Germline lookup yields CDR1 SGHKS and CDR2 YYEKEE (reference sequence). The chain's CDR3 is CASSPLAGSTDTQYF. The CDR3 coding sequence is TGTGCCAGCAGCCCCCTAGCGGGTAGCACAGATACGCAGTATTTT.

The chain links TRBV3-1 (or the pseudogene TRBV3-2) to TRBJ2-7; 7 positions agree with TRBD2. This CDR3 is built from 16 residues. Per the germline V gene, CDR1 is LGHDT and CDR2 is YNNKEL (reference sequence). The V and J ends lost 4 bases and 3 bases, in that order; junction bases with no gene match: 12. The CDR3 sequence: CASSRPVGRAIYEQYF. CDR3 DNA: TGTGCCAGCAGCCGTCCCGTGGGGAGGGCCATCTACGAGCAGTACTTC.

The CDR3 sequence is CASSLGDSAYEQYF. In nucleotides, the CDR3 is TGTGCCAGCTCGCTGGGGGACAGTGCCTACGAGCAGTACTTC. This chain joins TRBV18 and TRBJ2-7; 7 bases match TRBD1. Germline CDR1 is KGHSH and CDR2 is LQKENI. This CDR3 has 14 amino acids. V dropped 6 bases and J dropped 2; count of bases not matched to a gene: 7.

Here the CDR3 reads CASSSVGVNYGYTF. The CDR3 DNA reads as TGTGCCAGCAGCTCGGTCGGGGTTAACTATGGCTACACCTTC. This chain links TRBV7-9 with TRBJ1-2; no definite D call. The length of the CDR3 is 14 residues. Germline V lookup: CDR1 SEHNR, CDR2 FQNEAQ (reference sequence). V was shortened by 4 bases and J by 1 base, with 10 bases between the two germline ends.

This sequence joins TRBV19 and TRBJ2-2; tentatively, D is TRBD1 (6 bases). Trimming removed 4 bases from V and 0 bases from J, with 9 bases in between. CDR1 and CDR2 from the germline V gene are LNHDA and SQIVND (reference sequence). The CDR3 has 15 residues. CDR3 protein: CASSSGQTNTGELFF. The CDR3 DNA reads TGTGCCAGTAGTAGTGGACAGACGAACACCGGGGAGCTGTTTTTT.

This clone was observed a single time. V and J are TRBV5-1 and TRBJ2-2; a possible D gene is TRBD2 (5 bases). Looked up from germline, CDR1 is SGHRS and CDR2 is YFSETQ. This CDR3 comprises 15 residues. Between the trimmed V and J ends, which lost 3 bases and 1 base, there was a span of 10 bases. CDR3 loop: CASSSTRWNTGELFF. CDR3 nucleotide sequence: TGCGCCAGCAGCTCAACTAGATGGAACACCGGGGAGCTGTTTTTT.

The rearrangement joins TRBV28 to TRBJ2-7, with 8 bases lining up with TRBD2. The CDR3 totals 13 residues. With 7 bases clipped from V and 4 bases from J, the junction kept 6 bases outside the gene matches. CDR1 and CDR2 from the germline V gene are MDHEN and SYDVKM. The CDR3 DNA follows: TGTGCCAGCAAGCGGGGCGGGGGGTACGAGCAGTACTTC. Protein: CASKRGGGYEQYF.

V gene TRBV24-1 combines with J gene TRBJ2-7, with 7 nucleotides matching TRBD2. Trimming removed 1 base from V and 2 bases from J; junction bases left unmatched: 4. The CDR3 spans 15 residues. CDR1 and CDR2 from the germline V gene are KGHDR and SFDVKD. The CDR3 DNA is TGTGCCACCAGTGATTTTAGCGGGTCCACCTACGAGCAGTACTTC. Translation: CATSDFSGSTYEQYF.

The DNA of the CDR3 is TGTGCCGCGGTGGCTAGCGGGATGAGGGAGCAGTTCTTC. Amino acids: CAAVASGMREQFF. The chain uses TRBV6-5 and TRBJ2-1; 9 positions match TRBD2. V was clipped by 11 bases and J by 10 bases; unmatched bases: 12. The CDR3 is 13 residues long. Germline V gives CDR1 MNHEY, CDR2 SVGAGI.

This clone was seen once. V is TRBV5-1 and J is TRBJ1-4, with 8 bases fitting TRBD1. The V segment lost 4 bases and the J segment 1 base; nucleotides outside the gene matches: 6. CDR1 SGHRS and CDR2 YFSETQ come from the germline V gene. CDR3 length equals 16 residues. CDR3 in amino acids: CASSPGQGRTNEKLFF. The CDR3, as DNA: TGCGCCAGCAGCCCAGGACAGGGACGAACTAATGAAAAACTGTTTTTT.

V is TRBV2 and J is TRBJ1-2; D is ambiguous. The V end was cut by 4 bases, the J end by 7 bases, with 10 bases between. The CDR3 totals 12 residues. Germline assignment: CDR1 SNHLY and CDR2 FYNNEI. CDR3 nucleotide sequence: TGTGCCAGCAGTGCAAACTTAAGTGGCTACACCTTC. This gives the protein CASSANLSGYTF.

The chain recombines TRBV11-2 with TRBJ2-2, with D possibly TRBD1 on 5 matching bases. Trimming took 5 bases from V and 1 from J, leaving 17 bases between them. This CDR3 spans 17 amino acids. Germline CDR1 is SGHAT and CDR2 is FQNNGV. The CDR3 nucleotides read TGTGCCAGCAGCGGGGTCTTAAGACAGCGGAACACCGGGGAGCTGTTTTTT. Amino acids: CASSGVLRQRNTGELFF.

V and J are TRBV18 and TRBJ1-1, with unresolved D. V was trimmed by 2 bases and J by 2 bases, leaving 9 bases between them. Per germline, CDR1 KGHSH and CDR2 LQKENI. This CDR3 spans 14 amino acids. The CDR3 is CASSPIGRNTEAFF. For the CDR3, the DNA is TGTGCCAGCTCACCAATAGGGCGAAACACTGAAGCTTTCTTT.

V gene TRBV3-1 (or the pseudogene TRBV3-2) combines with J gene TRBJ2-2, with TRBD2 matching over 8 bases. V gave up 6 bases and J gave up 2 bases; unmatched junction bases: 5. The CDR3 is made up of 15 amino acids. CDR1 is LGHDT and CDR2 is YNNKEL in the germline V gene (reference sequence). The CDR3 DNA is TGTGCCAGCAGTCTCGGGGGGGGAAACACCGGGGAGCTGTTTTTT. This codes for CASSLGGGNTGELFF.

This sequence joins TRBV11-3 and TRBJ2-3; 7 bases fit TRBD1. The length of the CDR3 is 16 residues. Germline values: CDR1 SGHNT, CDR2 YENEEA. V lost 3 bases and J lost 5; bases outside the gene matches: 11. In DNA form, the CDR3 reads TGTGCCAGCAGCTTTAGGGTGGGACCAGGGGGAGATACGCAGTATTTT. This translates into CASSFRVGPGGDTQYF.

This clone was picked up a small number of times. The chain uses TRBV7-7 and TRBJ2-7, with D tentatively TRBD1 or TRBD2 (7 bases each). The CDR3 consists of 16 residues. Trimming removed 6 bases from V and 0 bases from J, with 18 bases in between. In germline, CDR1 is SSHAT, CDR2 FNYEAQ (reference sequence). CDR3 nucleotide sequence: TGTGCCAGCAGAAAGACTCCAGGGGGGGCCTCCTACGAGCAGTACTTC. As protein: CASRKTPGGASYEQYF.

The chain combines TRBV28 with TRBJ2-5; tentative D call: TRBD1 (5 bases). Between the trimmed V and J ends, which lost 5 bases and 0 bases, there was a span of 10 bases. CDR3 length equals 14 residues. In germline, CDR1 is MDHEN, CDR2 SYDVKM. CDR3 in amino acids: CASSPTEDQETQYF. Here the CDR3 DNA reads TGTGCCAGCAGTCCGACAGAAGACCAAGAGACCCAGTACTTC.

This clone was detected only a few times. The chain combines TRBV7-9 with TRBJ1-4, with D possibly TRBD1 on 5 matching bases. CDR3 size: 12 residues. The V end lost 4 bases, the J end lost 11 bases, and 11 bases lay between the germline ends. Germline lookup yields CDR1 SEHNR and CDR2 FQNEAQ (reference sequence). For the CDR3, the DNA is TGTGCCAGCAGCTCGATCGGGGGGAAACTGTTTTTT. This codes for CASSSIGGKLFF.

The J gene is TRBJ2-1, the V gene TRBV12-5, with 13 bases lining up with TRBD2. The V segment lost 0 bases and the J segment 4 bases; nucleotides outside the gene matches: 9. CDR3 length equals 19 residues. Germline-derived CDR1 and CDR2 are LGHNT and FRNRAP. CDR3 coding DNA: TGTGCTAGTGGTTTGGTAAGCTGGACTAGCGGGAGTTATTACAATGAGCAGTTCTTC. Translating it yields CASGLVSWTSGSYYNEQFF.

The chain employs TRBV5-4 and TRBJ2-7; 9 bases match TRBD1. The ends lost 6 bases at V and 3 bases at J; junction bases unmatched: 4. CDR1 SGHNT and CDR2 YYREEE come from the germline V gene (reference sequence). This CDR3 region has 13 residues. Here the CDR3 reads CASNRDRDYEQYF. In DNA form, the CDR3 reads TGTGCCAGCAATCGGGACAGGGACTACGAGCAGTACTTC.

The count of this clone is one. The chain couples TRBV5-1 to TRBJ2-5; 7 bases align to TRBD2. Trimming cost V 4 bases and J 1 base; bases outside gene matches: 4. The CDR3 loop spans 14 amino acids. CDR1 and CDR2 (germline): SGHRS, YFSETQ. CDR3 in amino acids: CASSGGVVQETQYF. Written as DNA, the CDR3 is TGCGCCAGCAGCGGGGGGGTGGTCCAAGAGACCCAGTACTTC.

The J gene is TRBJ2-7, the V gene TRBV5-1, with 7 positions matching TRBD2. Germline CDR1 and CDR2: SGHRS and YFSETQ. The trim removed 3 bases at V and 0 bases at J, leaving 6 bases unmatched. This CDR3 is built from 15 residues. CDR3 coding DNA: TGCGCCAGCAGCTCGCCAGCGGGATACTCCTACGAGCAGTACTTC. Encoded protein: CASSSPAGYSYEQYF.